The T cell receptor (beta chain) described here comes from a study of T cell responses to AZD1222 COVID-19 vaccine. Trimming removed 0 bases at V and 4 bases at J, with 5 bases between. CDR1 SGHRS and CDR2 YFSETQ come from the germline V gene. The CDR3 extends over 14 amino acids. In this sample, this clone turned up once. No antigen is known for it. Method: immunoSEQ multiplex PCR; TCRdb's copy keeps in-frame clones and lacks some. Of 150,000 to 200,000 clones in the sample, approximately 90% are singletons; the top ten hold approximately 2.8%. Overall study results and limits: With two AZD1222 doses given, Spike-specific TCR breadth and depth both rose. Repertoires were collected only later (after the peak T cell response had occurred).

The V gene is TRBV5-1, the J gene TRBJ2-6, with D uncertain. The sequence came from an adult in good health. The sample here was peripheral blood, taken on day 0 of AZD1222 vaccination. CDR3 in amino acids: CASSLGAGANVLTF. For the CDR3, the DNA is TGCGCCAGCAGCTTGGGGGCAGGGGCCAACGTCCTGACTTTC.